This is a list of T cell receptor beta chains from one sample in a study of T-cell memory formation after mild COVID-19. TCRdb independently ran MiXCR on the 5' RACE reads; one entry per CDR3 protein. The table lists approximately 580,000 distinct CDR3 sequences, just over 20% of them singletons. The sequencing sample was made of PBMCs or a T cell subset sorted from them (not recorded which). These receptor sequences come from an adult woman who had mild COVID-19 (a few samples of this study predate the infection). Cell type and time point are not known. Each CDR3 is given with its conserved first and last residue. D genes are given only for firm matches. Clone size is given for some rows only: seen once, a few or many times, or a class if the clone is expanded.

v_gene: TRBV6-2/TRBV6-3
abundance: many
d_gene: -
j_gene: TRBJ2-7
CDR3nt: TGTGCCAGCAGTTACGACCCCAGCTCCTACGAGCAGTACTTC
CDR3aa: CASSYDPSSYEQYF

v_gene: TRBV20-1
abundance: -
d_gene: TRBD1
j_gene: TRBJ2-4
CDR3nt: TGCAGTGCCCGGGGCCCAGGGGGCTACTGGATTCAGTACTTC
CDR3aa: CSARGPGGYWIQYF

v_gene: TRBV21-1
abundance: few
d_gene: -
j_gene: TRBJ2-7
CDR3nt: TGTGCCAGCAGCAAAGAGGGGCGGGTACTCCTCACCTACGAGCAGTACTTC
CDR3aa: CASSKEGRVLLTYEQYF

v_gene: TRBV25-1
abundance: -
d_gene: -
j_gene: TRBJ2-7
CDR3nt: TGTGCCAGCAGTGAATATCTGGGACTTCAGTACTTC
CDR3aa: CASSEYLGLQYF

v_gene: TRBV12-3/TRBV12-4
abundance: many
d_gene: TRBD1
j_gene: TRBJ2-7
CDR3nt: TGTGCCAGCAGTCATGGGACAGGCTACGAGCAGTACTTC
CDR3aa: CASSHGTGYEQYF

v_gene: TRBV2
abundance: -
d_gene: -
j_gene: TRBJ1-3
CDR3nt: TGTGCCAGGCGAGACAGTGCTGGAAACACCATATATTTT
CDR3aa: CARRDSAGNTIYF

v_gene: TRBV7-3
abundance: few
d_gene: -
j_gene: TRBJ2-2
CDR3nt: TGTGCCAGCAGCTTATTCGGGGCCGTAGACACCGGGGAGCTGTTTTTT
CDR3aa: CASSLFGAVDTGELFF

v_gene: TRBV4-1
abundance: few
d_gene: -
j_gene: TRBJ2-7
CDR3nt: TGCGCCAGCAGTCCTTGGGGGTCCTACGAGCAGTACTTC
CDR3aa: CASSPWGSYEQYF

v_gene: TRBV6-2/TRBV6-3
abundance: -
d_gene: TRBD2
j_gene: TRBJ2-7
CDR3nt: TGTGCCAGCAGAACTAGCGGTCCTGAGCAGTACTTC
CDR3aa: CASRTSGPEQYF

v_gene: TRBV24-1
abundance: -
d_gene: -
j_gene: TRBJ2-1
CDR3nt: TGTGCCACCTCCGAGGGGCACCTAAGGAGCTCCTACAATGAGCAGTTCTTC
CDR3aa: CATSEGHLRSSYNEQFF

v_gene: TRBV12-3/TRBV12-4
abundance: few
d_gene: -
j_gene: TRBJ1-4
CDR3nt: TGTGCCAGCAGTTTTTTAATATGGGGGGCAACTAATGAAAAACTGTTTTTT
CDR3aa: CASSFLIWGATNEKLFF

v_gene: TRBV5-1
abundance: once
d_gene: -
j_gene: TRBJ2-5
CDR3nt: TGCGCCAGCAGCTTGCGGCTGGGCCAGGAGACCCAGTACTTC
CDR3aa: CASSLRLGQETQYF

v_gene: TRBV18
abundance: many
d_gene: -
j_gene: TRBJ1-5
CDR3nt: TGTGCCAGCTCACCTTCAGAGAATCAGCCCCAGCATTTT
CDR3aa: CASSPSENQPQHF

v_gene: TRBV5-4
abundance: -
d_gene: TRBD2
j_gene: TRBJ2-3
CDR3nt: TGTGCCAGTCTAGCGGGAGGCACAGATACGCAGTATTTT
CDR3aa: CASLAGGTDTQYF

v_gene: TRBV7-9
abundance: once
d_gene: -
j_gene: TRBJ1-2
CDR3nt: TGTGCCAGCAGCTTAGCAGTCAGGGGAATCTCTGGCTACACCTTC
CDR3aa: CASSLAVRGISGYTF

v_gene: TRBV3-1
abundance: -
d_gene: TRBD1
j_gene: TRBJ1-6
CDR3nt: TGTGCCAGCAGCGTGACAGGGCTTTCACCCCTCCACTTT
CDR3aa: CASSVTGLSPLHF

v_gene: TRBV11-3
abundance: many
d_gene: -
j_gene: TRBJ2-7
CDR3nt: TGTGCCAGCAGCCCCCAGGGGCCCTACGAGCAGTACTTC
CDR3aa: CASSPQGPYEQYF

v_gene: TRBV25-1
abundance: -
d_gene: -
j_gene: TRBJ2-7
CDR3nt: TGTGCCAGCAGGGACGGAGGGGCCTACTACGAGCAGTACTTC
CDR3aa: CASRDGGAYYEQYF

v_gene: TRBV7-7
abundance: few
d_gene: -
j_gene: TRBJ1-1
CDR3nt: TGTGCTAGCAGCCCGGGGACCCTCGGGACTGAAGCTTTCTTT
CDR3aa: CASSPGTLGTEAFF

v_gene: TRBV10-3
abundance: few
d_gene: TRBD2
j_gene: TRBJ2-1
CDR3nt: TGTGCCATCAAATGGACTAGCGGGAATGAGCAGTTCTTC
CDR3aa: CAIKWTSGNEQFF

v_gene: TRBV9
abundance: -
d_gene: -
j_gene: TRBJ2-1
CDR3nt: TGTGCCAGCAGCCCCCGACAGGTCTCCTACAATGAGCAGTTCTTC
CDR3aa: CASSPRQVSYNEQFF

v_gene: TRBV12-3/TRBV12-4
abundance: -
d_gene: -
j_gene: TRBJ1-1
CDR3nt: TGTGCCAGCAGTTTCGGGGGGGCCGACACTGAAGCTTTCTTT
CDR3aa: CASSFGGADTEAFF

v_gene: TRBV5-6
abundance: few
d_gene: -
j_gene: TRBJ2-7
CDR3nt: TGTGCCAGCAGCCTGGGACGGTACGCCTACGAGCAGTACTTC
CDR3aa: CASSLGRYAYEQYF

v_gene: TRBV4-2
abundance: -
d_gene: -
j_gene: TRBJ1-1
CDR3nt: TGTGCCAGCAGCCAAGATACAGCAGGCGACGCTGAAGCTTTCTTT
CDR3aa: CASSQDTAGDAEAFF

v_gene: TRBV5-1
abundance: -
d_gene: TRBD1
j_gene: TRBJ2-7
CDR3nt: TGCGCCAGCAGTCAGGGACAGCCCCTTACCTACGAGCAGTACTTC
CDR3aa: CASSQGQPLTYEQYF

v_gene: TRBV23-1
abundance: -
d_gene: TRBD2
j_gene: TRBJ2-1
CDR3nt: TGCGCCAGCAGTCATAGCGGGAGCCTAGGGGATTCCTACAATGAGCAGTTCTTC
CDR3aa: CASSHSGSLGDSYNEQFF

v_gene: TRBV15
abundance: -
d_gene: -
j_gene: TRBJ2-7
CDR3nt: TGTGCCACCAGCAGAGATGGAAGGGGGGCCTACGAGCAGTACTTC
CDR3aa: CATSRDGRGAYEQYF

v_gene: TRBV7-2
abundance: many
d_gene: -
j_gene: TRBJ2-7
CDR3nt: TGTGCCAGCAGCTCCTGGGGGGCCGGGGGCCTCTACGAGCAGTACTTC
CDR3aa: CASSSWGAGGLYEQYF

v_gene: TRBV7-9
abundance: many
d_gene: TRBD2
j_gene: TRBJ2-3
CDR3nt: TGTGCCAGCAGTTGCAGAAGACTAGCGGGAGGAGCAGATACGCAGTATTTT
CDR3aa: CASSCRRLAGGADTQYF

v_gene: TRBV5-1
abundance: few
d_gene: -
j_gene: TRBJ1-5
CDR3nt: TGCGCCAGCAGCTTGGCGGCAGGGATGAGCAATCAGCCCCAGCATTTT
CDR3aa: CASSLAAGMSNQPQHF

v_gene: TRBV6-1
abundance: few
d_gene: -
j_gene: TRBJ2-3
CDR3nt: TGTGCCAGCAGTCCATACGGACTTAGGGACCCCGGAGATACGCAGTATTTT
CDR3aa: CASSPYGLRDPGDTQYF

v_gene: TRBV20-1
abundance: few
d_gene: -
j_gene: TRBJ2-3
CDR3nt: TGCAGGGAGGGGAGTTCGCACACAGATACGCAGTATTTT
CDR3aa: CREGSSHTDTQYF

v_gene: TRBV15
abundance: -
d_gene: TRBD1
j_gene: TRBJ2-2
CDR3nt: TGTGCCACCAGCGGCCGACAGGGGCCGTTATCAACCGGGGAGCTGTTTTTT
CDR3aa: CATSGRQGPLSTGELFF

v_gene: TRBV7-9
abundance: -
d_gene: -
j_gene: TRBJ2-3
CDR3nt: TGTGCCAGCAGCTCCGATCTCGGAGATACGCAGTATTTT
CDR3aa: CASSSDLGDTQYF

v_gene: TRBV9
abundance: few
d_gene: TRBD2
j_gene: TRBJ2-7
CDR3nt: TGTGCCAGCAGTTGGGGAGTGGGAGGGTCATACGAGCAGTACTTC
CDR3aa: CASSWGVGGSYEQYF

v_gene: TRBV11-3
abundance: few
d_gene: TRBD2
j_gene: TRBJ2-7
CDR3nt: TGTGCCAGCAGCTTAGTAGCGGGAGTTCCCTACGAGCAGTACTTC
CDR3aa: CASSLVAGVPYEQYF

v_gene: TRBV12-3/TRBV12-4
abundance: -
d_gene: TRBD2
j_gene: TRBJ2-1
CDR3nt: TGTGCCAGCAGTGCCTCGGGACTAGCGCTCAGAAATGAGCAGTTCTTC
CDR3aa: CASSASGLALRNEQFF